A single sample gave rise to the 14 T cell receptor beta chains below, sequenced in a study of shared clonotypes between healthy human individuals. TCRdb keeps only in-frame clones here, not all; method: immunoSEQ multiplex PCR. This table has roughly 2.5 million clones, around 94% appearing once. Sequenced input: naive CD4+ T cells sorted from blood. The subset: CD45RA+ positively selected. The receptor set was obtained from a man aged 18-30 years in good health.

V usage is TRBV30 and J usage is TRBJ2-3, with D perhaps matching TRBD2 (6 bases). V was cut by 3 bases and J by 1 base, with 14 bases left in between. From germline, CDR1 is GTSNPN and CDR2 SVGIG (reference sequence). CDR3 length: 15 amino acids. CDR3 protein: CAWRGGGLGTDTQYF. CDR3 in DNA: TGTGCCTGGAGGGGGGGTGGGCTTGGCACAGATACGCAGTATTTT.

The chain has TRBV10-1 and TRBJ2-7; D is perhaps TRBD2 (6 bases). The ends were cut back, 7 bases at V and 2 bases at J, with 15 bases in the middle. Germline V lookup: CDR1 WNHNN, CDR2 SYGVQD (reference sequence). This CDR3 comprises 14 residues. CDR3 sequence (DNA): TGCGCCAGCATTAGCCAAGCGGGTGCCTACGAGCAGTACTTC. This translates into CASISQAGAYEQYF.

This clone was observed a single time. The rearrangement uses TRBV10-3 and TRBJ1-2, with D uncertain. V was shortened by 11 bases and J by 8 bases, with 9 bases between the two germline ends. Germline values: CDR1 ENHRY, CDR2 SYGVKD. The CDR3 covers 9 residues. For the CDR3, the DNA is TGTGCCCCCCGTCACGGCTACACCTTC. It codes for CAPRHGYTF.

This clone turned up a few times. The gene calls are TRBV2 and TRBJ1-1; D not resolved. Between the trimmed V and J ends, which lost 3 bases and 1 base, there was a span of 6 bases. The CDR3 contains 13 residues. From germline, CDR1 is SNHLY and CDR2 FYNNEI. The CDR3 loop reads CASSDWQNTEAFF. CDR3 bases: TGTGCCAGCAGTGACTGGCAGAACACTGAAGCTTTCTTT.

The chain recombines TRBV7-2 with TRBJ1-2; no clear D. CDR1 SGHTA and CDR2 FQGNSA come from the germline V gene. The CDR3 length is 19 residues. V was cut by 2 bases and J by 0 bases, with 22 bases left in between. The CDR3 protein is CASSLRVGGGFSANYGYTF. The CDR3 DNA reads TGTGCCAGCAGCTTAAGGGTCGGAGGAGGGTTTTCAGCTAACTATGGCTACACCTTC.

For the CDR3, the DNA is TGCGCCAGCAGCCGGGAGAGCACAGATACGCAGTATTTT. Its translation is CASSRESTDTQYF. J is TRBJ2-3 and V is TRBV5-1, with D possibly TRBD2 on 6 matching bases. The germline V gene encodes CDR1 SGHRS and CDR2 YFSETQ. The CDR3 is 13 residues long. Trimming took 4 bases from V and 0 from J, leaving 6 bases between them.

The CDR3 sequence is CASQELGLNRIGYTF. The DNA for the CDR3 is TGTGCCAGCCAGGAACTCGGACTCAATAGGATCGGCTACACCTTC. The J gene is TRBJ1-2, the V gene TRBV6-6, with D unclear. The CDR3 extends over 15 amino acids. Germline CDR1 reads MNHNY; CDR2 reads SVGAGI (reference sequence). V gave up 8 bases and J gave up 8 bases, with 24 bases separating them.

This chain joins TRBV11-2 and TRBJ2-3; 12 nucleotides align to TRBD2. Unmatched junction bases numbered 6, after V lost 3 bases and J lost 8 bases. The germline CDR1 and CDR2 sequences are SGHAT and FQNNGV. The CDR3 loop spans 15 amino acids. CDR3: CASSLLAGGRGTQYF. The CDR3 DNA follows: TGTGCCAGCAGCTTGCTAGCGGGGGGGCGGGGTACGCAGTATTTT.

This rearrangement joins TRBV2 to TRBJ2-2; 9 bases are a match to TRBD2. CDR3 size: 15 residues. Per germline, CDR1 SNHLY and CDR2 FYNNEI. The junction had 9 bases not matched to a gene; V was cut back by 8 bases and J by 5 bases. CDR3 bases: TGTGCCAGCTCTCGTTTAGCGGGAGTAACCGGGGAGCTGTTTTTT. The encoded protein is CASSRLAGVTGELFF.

The chain recombines TRBV10-3 with TRBJ2-1; D possibly corresponds to TRBD2 (6 bases). There are 13 residues in the CDR3. The V and J ends lost 6 bases and 9 bases respectively, with 15 bases between them. CDR1 ENHRY and CDR2 SYGVKD come from the germline V gene. CDR3 in amino acids: CAISIGGIGEQFF. CDR3 nucleotides: TGTGCCATCAGCATAGGAGGGATCGGTGAGCAGTTCTTC.

Only one count was recorded for this clone. Other DNA sequences within the sample encode an identical CDR3. This rearrangement joins TRBV7-2 to TRBJ2-7; 7 bases agree with TRBD1. This CDR3 is built from 14 residues. The germline gives CDR1 SGHTA, CDR2 FQGNSA. The J segment lost 0 bases and the V segment lost 3 bases, leaving 2 bases of the junction unmatched. CDR3 protein: CASSLGQSSYEQYF. In DNA form, the CDR3 reads TGTGCCAGCAGCTTGGGACAGAGCTCCTACGAGCAGTACTTC.

This rearrangement joins TRBV6-1 to TRBJ2-2; weak D call: TRBD2 (6 bases). Trimming stripped 6 bases from V and 1 base from J, with 12 bases between. CDR3 length equals 15 residues. CDR1 MNHNS and CDR2 SASEGT come from the germline V gene. Here the CDR3 DNA reads TGTGCCAGCAGCAATGGAGGGGTGAACACCGGGGAGCTGTTTTTT. Amino acids: CASSNGGVNTGELFF.

The J gene is TRBJ2-5, the V gene TRBV5-6, with 7 bases matching TRBD2. CDR3 length: 16 residues. CDR1 is SGHDT, CDR2 YYEEEE, per germline. The V segment lost 0 bases and the J segment 0 bases; nucleotides outside the gene matches: 5. Written as DNA, the CDR3 is TGTGCCAGCAGCTTGGGGGAGGGAGGGAACCAAGAGACCCAGTACTTC. Its translation is CASSLGEGGNQETQYF.

The chain links TRBV4-1 to TRBJ2-7; D perhaps matches TRBD2 (5 bases). The germline V gene encodes CDR1 MGHRA and CDR2 YSYEKL. The CDR3 extends over 14 amino acids. Trimming stripped 2 bases from V and 3 bases from J, with 11 bases between. In nucleotides, the CDR3 is TGCGCCAGCAGCCAACCCCGAGGGTTCTACGAGCAGTACTTC. As protein: CASSQPRGFYEQYF.